One sample yielded the 15 T cell receptor beta chains listed below, sequenced in a study of T-cell memory formation after mild COVID-19. TCRdb used MiXCR to reprocess the 5' RACE reads, holding one entry per CDR3 protein. This table has over 350,000 distinct CDR3 sequences, about 15% appearing once. Sequenced sample: PBMCs or a T cell subset sorted from them (not recorded which). Source of these receptors: a young man who had mild COVID-19 (a few samples of this study predate the infection). Cell type and time point are not known.

The genes are TRBV30 and TRBJ2-2; D perhaps matches TRBD1 (6 bases). The V gene's germline CDR1 is GTSNPN and CDR2 SVGIG (reference sequence). CDR3 size: 14 residues. Between the trimmed V and J ends, which lost 0 bases and 6 bases, there was a span of 11 bases. CDR3: CAWSVIPGAGELFF. The CDR3 DNA is TGTGCCTGGAGTGTAATCCCAGGGGCCGGGGAGCTGTTTTTT.

This rearrangement joins TRBV7-2 to TRBJ1-2; D unclear. Trimming removed 1 base at V and 3 bases at J, with 15 bases between. From germline, CDR1 is SGHTA and CDR2 FQGNSA. The CDR3 spans 16 residues. This CDR3 reads CASSLVVGQLYYGYTF. The CDR3 coding sequence is TGTGCCAGCAGCTTAGTAGTAGGGCAGTTATACTATGGCTACACCTTC. Complete variable domain (other parts from reference TRBV7-2 and TRBJ1-2): GAGVSQSPSNKVTEKGKDVELRCDPISGHTALYWYRQSLGQGLEFLIYFQGNSAPDKSGLPSDRFSAERTGGSVSTLTIQRTQQEDSAVYLCASSLVVGQLYYGYTFGSGTRLTVV.

This chain joins TRBV7-2 and TRBJ2-7; no clear D. The CDR3 runs 15 residues. The germline V gene has CDR1 SGHTA and CDR2 FQGNSA. V lost 3 bases, J lost 3 bases, and 15 bases lay in between. CDR3 DNA sequence: TGTGCCAGCAGCTTTCGGTACATTGGTCGCTACGAGCAGTACTTC. Protein product: CASSFRYIGRYEQYF.

This clonotype was observed a few times. The chain has TRBV29-1 and TRBJ1-2; the D gene is possibly TRBD1 (6 bases). This CDR3 region has 12 residues. CDR1 SQVTM and CDR2 ANQGSEA come from the germline V gene. V lost 7 bases and J lost 2, with 11 bases in between. DNA for the CDR3: TGCAGCGGACAGGCCTCGAACTATGGCTACACCTTC. It translates to CSGQASNYGYTF.

The chain couples TRBV7-8 to TRBJ2-7, with TRBD1 identical over 9 bases. The V segment lost 6 bases and the J segment 0 bases; nucleotides outside the gene matches: 15. The CDR3 runs to 18 residues. The germline gives CDR1 SGHVS, CDR2 FQNEAQ. The CDR3 bases are TGTGCCAGCAGTCTAGTAATTACTCCGACAGGGGGCTCCTACGAGCAGTACTTC. It yields the protein CASSLVITPTGGSYEQYF.

This clonotype was detected a few times. V and J are TRBV27 and TRBJ1-1; D is unclear. Germline V CDR1 and CDR2: MNHEY, SMNVEV (reference sequence). This CDR3 region has 14 residues. Trimming removed 3 bases at V and 2 bases at J, with 10 bases between. The CDR3 sequence is CASSLYRENTEAFF. In DNA form, the CDR3 reads TGTGCCAGCAGTTTGTACAGAGAAAACACTGAAGCTTTCTTT.

This clonotype was counted at least ten times. This chain links TRBV29-1 with TRBJ2-4; 8 bases fit TRBD2. This CDR3 has 17 residues. V was clipped by 0 bases and J by 1 base; unmatched bases: 8. The V gene's germline CDR1 is SQVTM and CDR2 ANQGSEA. CDR3 residues: CSVEDPRRGEAKNIQYF. The CDR3 bases are TGCAGCGTTGAAGATCCACGGCGGGGGGAGGCCAAAAACATTCAGTACTTC.

This clonotype was observed a few times. V and J are TRBV14 and TRBJ1-2; the D is unclear. CDR1 is SGHDN, CDR2 FVKESK, per germline. The CDR3 runs 15 residues. Trimming removed 0 bases from V and 6 bases from J, with 14 bases in between. This chain's CDR3 is CASSQEPYPTHGYTF. The CDR3 coding sequence is TGTGCCAGCAGCCAAGAGCCGTACCCAACGCATGGCTACACCTTC.

The chain is built from TRBV7-2 and TRBJ1-5; 10 nucleotides agree with TRBD1. Germline V CDR1 and CDR2: SGHTA, FQGNSA. Trimming at V came to 5 bases and at J to 5 bases, leaving 12 bases not matched to a gene. This CDR3 is built from 17 residues. The CDR3 protein is CASSPLSTGGADQPQHF. The CDR3 DNA is TGTGCCAGCAGCCCCCTGTCGACAGGGGGCGCGGATCAGCCCCAGCATTTT.

With regard to this clonotype: A much more abundant neighbour one base away suggests this may be a read error. V usage is TRBV12-3 or TRBV12-4 and J usage is TRBJ1-4, with D maybe TRBD1 (6 bases). The CDR3 length is 12 residues. CDR3 in DNA: TGTGCCAGCAGCCGGACAGAAGAAAAACTGTCTTTT. It is translated as CASSRTEEKLSF.

A single count supports this clonotype. DNA for the CDR3: TGCGCCAGCAGCCCAAGACCGATCAAGAACACCGGGGAGCTGTTTTTT. The encoded protein is CASSPRPIKNTGELFF. The genes are TRBV5-1 and TRBJ2-2; D gene ambiguous. V lost 4 bases and J 1 base, leaving 14 bases between the germline ends. The germline V gene encodes CDR1 SGHRS and CDR2 YFSETQ. The CDR3 covers 16 residues.

This clonotype was counted a few times. The chain recombines TRBV29-1 with TRBJ1-2, with D perhaps matching TRBD1 (6 bases). The CDR3 contains 15 residues. V lost 2 bases to trimming and J lost 2 bases, with 15 bases between them. The germline CDR1 and CDR2 sequences are SQVTM and ANQGSEA. CDR3 region: CSVEFWTASNYGYTF. The DNA of the CDR3 is TGCAGCGTTGAATTCTGGACAGCCTCCAACTATGGCTACACCTTC. Using reference TRBV29-1 and TRBJ1-2 for the parts outside the CDR3, the full variable domain is SAVISQKPSRDICQRGTSLTIQCQVDSQVTMMFWYRQQPGQSLTLIATANQGSEATYESGFVIDKFPISRPNLTFSTLTVSNMSPEDSSIYLCSVEFWTASNYGYTFGSGTRLTVV.

This clonotype was observed a handful of times. The gene calls are TRBV18 and TRBJ2-1, with TRBD2 identical over 11 bases. V shed 3 bases, J shed 7 bases, and the junction held 14 bases outside the gene matches. This CDR3 has 18 residues. The germline CDR1 and CDR2 sequences are KGHSH and LQKENI. The CDR3 here is CASSPRALAGGKINEQFF. In DNA, the CDR3 is TGTGCCAGCTCACCCCGAGCTTTAGCGGGGGGGAAGATAAATGAGCAGTTCTTC.

This clonotype came up a few times. This CDR3 reads CSARDPRGGGYEQYV. The CDR3 coding sequence is TGCAGTGCTAGAGATCCGAGGGGGGGTGGCTACGAGCAGTACGTC. This chain connects TRBV20-1 to TRBJ2-7, with a weak D call TRBD2 (7 bases). Trimming took off 0 bases at V and 3 bases at J, with 15 bases between the two ends. The CDR3 covers 15 residues. Germline CDR1 DFQATT, CDR2 SNEGSKA (reference sequence).

This chain links TRBV13 with TRBJ1-4; 7 bases are shared with TRBD1. The CDR3 extends over 14 amino acids. The V gene end was trimmed by 1 base and the J gene end by 8 bases; junction bases not matched to a gene: 4. Germline V lookup: CDR1 PRHDT, CDR2 FYEKMQ (reference sequence). The CDR3 loop reads CASSLAGGREKLFF. The CDR3 bases are TGTGCCAGCAGCTTAGCAGGGGGTAGAGAAAAACTGTTTTTT.